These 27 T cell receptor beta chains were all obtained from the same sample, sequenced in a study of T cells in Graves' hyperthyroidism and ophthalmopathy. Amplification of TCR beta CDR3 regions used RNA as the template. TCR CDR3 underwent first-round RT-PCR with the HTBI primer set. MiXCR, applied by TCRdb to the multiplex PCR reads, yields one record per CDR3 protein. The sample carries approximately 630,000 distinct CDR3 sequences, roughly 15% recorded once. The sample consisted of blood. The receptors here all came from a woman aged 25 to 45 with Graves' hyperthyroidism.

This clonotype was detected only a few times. Here the CDR3 reads CASSPPSDTGGEAFF. DNA of the CDR3: TGTGCCAGCAGCCCTCCATCGGACACGGGGGGTGAAGCTTTCTTT. V usage is TRBV7-9 and J usage is TRBJ1-1, with D perhaps TRBD1 (5 bases). The CDR3 is 15 residues long. The germline V gene encodes CDR1 SEHNR and CDR2 FQNEAQ (reference sequence). Trimming cost V 5 bases and J 7 bases, with 20 bases left between them.

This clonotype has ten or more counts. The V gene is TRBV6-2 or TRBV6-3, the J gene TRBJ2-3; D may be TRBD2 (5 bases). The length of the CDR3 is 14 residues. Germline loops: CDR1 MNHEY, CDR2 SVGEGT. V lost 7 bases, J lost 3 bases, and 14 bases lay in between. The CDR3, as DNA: TGTGCCAGCAAGGAAGCGGTTCGGACAGATACGCAGTATTTT. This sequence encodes CASKEAVRTDTQYF.

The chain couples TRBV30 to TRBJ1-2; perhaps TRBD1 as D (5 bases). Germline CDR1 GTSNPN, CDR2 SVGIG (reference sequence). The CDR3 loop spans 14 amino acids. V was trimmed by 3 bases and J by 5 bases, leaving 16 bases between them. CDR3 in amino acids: CAWRRTGGEYGYTF. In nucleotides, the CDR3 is TGTGCCTGGAGGAGGACGGGGGGGGAGTATGGCTACACCTTC.

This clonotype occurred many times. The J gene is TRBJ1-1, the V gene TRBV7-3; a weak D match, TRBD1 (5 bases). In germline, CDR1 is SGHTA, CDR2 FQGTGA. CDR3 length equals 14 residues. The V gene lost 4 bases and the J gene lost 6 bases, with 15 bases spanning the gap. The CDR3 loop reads CASSSGLLDAEAFF. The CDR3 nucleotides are TGTGCCAGCAGCTCGGGACTCCTTGACGCTGAAGCTTTCTTT.

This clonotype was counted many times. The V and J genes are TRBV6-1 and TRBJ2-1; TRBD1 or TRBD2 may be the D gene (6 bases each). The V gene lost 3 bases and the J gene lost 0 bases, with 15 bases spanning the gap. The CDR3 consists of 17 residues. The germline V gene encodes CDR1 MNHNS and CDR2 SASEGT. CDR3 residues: CASSEMGGALSYNEQFF. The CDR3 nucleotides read TGTGCCAGCAGTGAGATGGGGGGCGCCCTCTCCTACAATGAGCAGTTCTTC.

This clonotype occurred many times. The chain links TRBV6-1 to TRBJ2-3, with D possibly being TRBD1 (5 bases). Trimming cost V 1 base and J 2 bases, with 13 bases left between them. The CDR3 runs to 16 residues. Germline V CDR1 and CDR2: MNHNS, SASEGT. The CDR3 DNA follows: TGTGCCAGCAGTGAAGAAGGAAGGGGCCTCACAGATACGCAGTATTTT. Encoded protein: CASSEEGRGLTDTQYF.

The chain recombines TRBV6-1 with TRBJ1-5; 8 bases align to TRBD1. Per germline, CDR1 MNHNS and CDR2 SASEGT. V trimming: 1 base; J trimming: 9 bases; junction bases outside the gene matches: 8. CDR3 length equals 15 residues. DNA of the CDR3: TGTGCCAGCAGTGAAGAGGGACAGGCCGCATGGCCCCAGCATTTT. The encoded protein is CASSEEGQAAWPQHF.

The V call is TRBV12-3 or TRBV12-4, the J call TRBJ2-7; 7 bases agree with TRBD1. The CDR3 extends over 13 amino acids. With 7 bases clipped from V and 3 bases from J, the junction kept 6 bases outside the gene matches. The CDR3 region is CASNPGTDYEQYF. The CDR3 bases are TGTGCCAGCAACCCCGGGACAGACTACGAGCAGTACTTC.

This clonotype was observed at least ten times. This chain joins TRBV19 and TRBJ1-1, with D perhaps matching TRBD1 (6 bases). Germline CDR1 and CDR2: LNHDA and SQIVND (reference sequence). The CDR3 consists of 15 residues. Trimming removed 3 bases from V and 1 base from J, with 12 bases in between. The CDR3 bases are TGTGCCAGTAGTATTGGGGGCAGCCCGAACACTGAAGCTTTCTTT. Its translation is CASSIGGSPNTEAFF.

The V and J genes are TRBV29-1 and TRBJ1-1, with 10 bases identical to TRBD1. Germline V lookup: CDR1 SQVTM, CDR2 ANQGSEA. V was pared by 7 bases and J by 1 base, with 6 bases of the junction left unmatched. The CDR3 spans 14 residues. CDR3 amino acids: CSAAGTGENTEAFF. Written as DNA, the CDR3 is TGCAGCGCCGCCGGGACAGGGGAGAACACTGAAGCTTTCTTT.

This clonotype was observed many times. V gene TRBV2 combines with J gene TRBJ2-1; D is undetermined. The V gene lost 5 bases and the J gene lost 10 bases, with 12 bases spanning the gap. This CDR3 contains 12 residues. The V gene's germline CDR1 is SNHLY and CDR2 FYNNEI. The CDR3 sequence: CASSMGFREQFF. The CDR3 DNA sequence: TGTGCCAGCAGTATGGGCTTCCGGGAGCAGTTCTTC.

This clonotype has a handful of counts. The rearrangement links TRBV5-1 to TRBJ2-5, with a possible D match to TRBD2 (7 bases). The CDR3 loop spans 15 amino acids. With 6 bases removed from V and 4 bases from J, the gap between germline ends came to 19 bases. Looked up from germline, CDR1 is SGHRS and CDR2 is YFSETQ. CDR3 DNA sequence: TGCGCCAGCACCTCGGGGGGCCGCGGTTCAGAGACCCAGTACTTC. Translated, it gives CASTSGGRGSETQYF.

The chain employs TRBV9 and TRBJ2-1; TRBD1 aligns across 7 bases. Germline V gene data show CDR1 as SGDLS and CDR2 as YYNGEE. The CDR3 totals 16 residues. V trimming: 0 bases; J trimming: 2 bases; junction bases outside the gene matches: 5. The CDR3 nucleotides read TGTGCCAGCAGCGTAGTTGGTCAGGGGGCCTACAATGAGCAGTTCTTC. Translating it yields CASSVVGQGAYNEQFF.

CDR3 DNA: TGCAGTGCAAGCCTCACGGGGGAGACCCAGTACTTC. Encoded protein: CSASLTGETQYF. The genes are TRBV20-1 and TRBJ2-5; maybe TRBD2 (5 bases). The V end lost 6 bases, the J end lost 5 bases, and 13 bases lay between the germline ends. Germline CDR1 reads DFQATT; CDR2 reads SNEGSKA (reference sequence). The CDR3 is 12 amino acids.

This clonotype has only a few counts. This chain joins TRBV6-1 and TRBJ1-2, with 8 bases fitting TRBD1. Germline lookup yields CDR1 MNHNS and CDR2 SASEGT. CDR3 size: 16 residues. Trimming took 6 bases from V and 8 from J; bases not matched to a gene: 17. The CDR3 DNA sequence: TGTGCCAGCAGCGAGAGCTACTTTCAGGGGGCCGGGGGCTACACCTTC. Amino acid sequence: CASSESYFQGAGGYTF.

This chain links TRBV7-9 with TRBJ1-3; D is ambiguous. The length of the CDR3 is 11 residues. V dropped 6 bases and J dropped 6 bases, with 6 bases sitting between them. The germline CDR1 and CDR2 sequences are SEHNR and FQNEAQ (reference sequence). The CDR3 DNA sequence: TGTGCCAGCAGATGGCAAAACACCATATATTTT. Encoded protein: CASRWQNTIYF.

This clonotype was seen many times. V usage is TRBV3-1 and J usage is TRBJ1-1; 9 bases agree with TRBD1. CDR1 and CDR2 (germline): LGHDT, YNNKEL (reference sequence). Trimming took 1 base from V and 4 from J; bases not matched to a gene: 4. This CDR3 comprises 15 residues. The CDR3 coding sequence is TGTGCCAGCAGCCAAGGGGACAGGGTTAGCACTGAAGCTTTCTTT. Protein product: CASSQGDRVSTEAFF.

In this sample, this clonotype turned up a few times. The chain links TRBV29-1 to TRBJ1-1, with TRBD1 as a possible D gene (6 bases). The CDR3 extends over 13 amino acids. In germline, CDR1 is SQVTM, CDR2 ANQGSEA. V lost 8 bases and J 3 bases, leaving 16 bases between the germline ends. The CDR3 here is CSTRGGGDTEAFF. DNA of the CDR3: TGCAGCACACGGGGGGGCGGGGACACTGAAGCTTTCTTT.

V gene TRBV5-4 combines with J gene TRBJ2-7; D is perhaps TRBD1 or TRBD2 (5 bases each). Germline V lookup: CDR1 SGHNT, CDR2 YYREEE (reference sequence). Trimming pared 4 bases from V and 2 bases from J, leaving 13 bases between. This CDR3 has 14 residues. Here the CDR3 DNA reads TGTGCCAGCAGCCTAGAGGGGAACCCCTACGAGCAGTACTTC. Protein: CASSLEGNPYEQYF.

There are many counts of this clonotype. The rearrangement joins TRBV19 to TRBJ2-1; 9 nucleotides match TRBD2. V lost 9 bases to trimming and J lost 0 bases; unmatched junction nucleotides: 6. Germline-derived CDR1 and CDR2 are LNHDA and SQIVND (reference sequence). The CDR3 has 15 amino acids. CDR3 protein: CASSRSGSSYNEQFF. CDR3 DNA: TGTGCCAGCAGCCGTAGCGGGAGCTCCTACAATGAGCAGTTCTTC. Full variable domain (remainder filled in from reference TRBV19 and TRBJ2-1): DGGITQSPKYLFRKEGQNVTLSCEQNLNHDAMYWYRQDPGQGLRLIYYSQIVNDFQKGDIAEGYSVSREKKESFPLTVTSAQKNPTAFYLCASSRSGSSYNEQFFGPGTRLTVL.

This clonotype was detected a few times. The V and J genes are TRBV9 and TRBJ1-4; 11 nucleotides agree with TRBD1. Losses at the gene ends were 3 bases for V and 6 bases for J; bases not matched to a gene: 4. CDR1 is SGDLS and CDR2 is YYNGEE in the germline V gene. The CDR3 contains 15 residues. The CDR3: CASSAGQGADEKLFF. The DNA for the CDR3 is TGTGCCAGCAGCGCAGGACAGGGGGCTGATGAAAAACTGTTTTTT.

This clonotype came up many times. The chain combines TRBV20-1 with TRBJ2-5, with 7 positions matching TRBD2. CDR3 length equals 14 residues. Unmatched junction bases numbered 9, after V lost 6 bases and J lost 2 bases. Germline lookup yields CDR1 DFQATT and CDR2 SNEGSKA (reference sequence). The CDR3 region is CSASRGGVQETQYF. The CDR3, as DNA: TGCAGTGCCTCCCGCGGGGGAGTTCAAGAGACCCAGTACTTC.

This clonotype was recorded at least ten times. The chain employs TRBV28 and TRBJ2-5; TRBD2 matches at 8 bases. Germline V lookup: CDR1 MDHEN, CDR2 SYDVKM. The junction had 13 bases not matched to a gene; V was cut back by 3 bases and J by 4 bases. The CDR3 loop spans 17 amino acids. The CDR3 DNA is TGTGCCAGCAGTTTTCCCCTACTAGCGGCGAAAGGAGAGACCCAGTACTTC. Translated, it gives CASSFPLLAAKGETQYF.

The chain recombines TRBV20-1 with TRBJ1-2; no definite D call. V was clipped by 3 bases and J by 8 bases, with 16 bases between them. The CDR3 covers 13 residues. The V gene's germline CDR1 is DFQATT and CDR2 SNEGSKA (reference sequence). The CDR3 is CSASVGFSVGYTF. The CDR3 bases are TGCAGTGCTAGCGTTGGGTTTTCGGTGGGCTACACCTTC.

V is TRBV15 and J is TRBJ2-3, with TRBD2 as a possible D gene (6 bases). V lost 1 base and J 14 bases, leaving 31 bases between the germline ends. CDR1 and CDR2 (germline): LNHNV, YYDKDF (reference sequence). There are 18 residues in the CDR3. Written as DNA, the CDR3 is TGTGCCACCAGCAGAGCGGAGGGACGGAGCTTCGGACACGCAAAGACGTATTTT. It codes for CATSRAEGRSFGHAKTYF. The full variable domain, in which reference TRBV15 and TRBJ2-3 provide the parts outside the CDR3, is DAMVIQNPRYQVTQFGKPVTLSCSQTLNHNVMYWYQQKSSQAPKLLFHYYDKDFNNEADTPDNFQSRRPNTSFCFLDIRSPGLGDTAMYLCATSRAEGRSFGHAKTYFGPGTRLTVL.

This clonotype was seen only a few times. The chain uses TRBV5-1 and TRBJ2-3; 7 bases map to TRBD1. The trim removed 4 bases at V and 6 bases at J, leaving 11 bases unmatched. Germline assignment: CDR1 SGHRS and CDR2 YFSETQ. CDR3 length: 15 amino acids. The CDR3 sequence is CASSEGQSRGDTQYF. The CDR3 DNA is TGCGCCAGCAGCGAGGGACAGTCAAGGGGTGATACGCAGTATTTT.

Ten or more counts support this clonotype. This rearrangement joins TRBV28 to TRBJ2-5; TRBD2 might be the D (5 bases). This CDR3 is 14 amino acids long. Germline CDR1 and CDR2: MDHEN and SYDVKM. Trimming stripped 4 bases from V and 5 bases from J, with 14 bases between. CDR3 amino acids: CASSSLWEWETQYF. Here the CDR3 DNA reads TGTGCCAGCAGTTCCTTGTGGGAGTGGGAGACCCAGTACTTC.